This entry features one T cell receptor beta chain sequence. Its cognate antigen is unknown. The data were produced by immunoSEQ multiplex PCR, yet TCRdb's version contains in-frame clones alone and is incomplete. Here the sample spans approximately 500,000 clones, around 96% being singletons. Germline V gene sequence: CDR1 MNHEY, CDR2 SMNVEV (reference sequence). Germline trimming cut 6 bases from V and 4 bases from J; bases unmatched to any gene: 9. The CDR3 length is 16 residues. The healthy adult donors were HIV-negative and reported no recent acute infections or vaccinations. The entry originates in a study of shared clonotypes between healthy human individuals. In the study overall: Each donor's CD4 naive and CD4 memory cells filled three plates apiece, CD8 naive two, and CD8 memory one.

Findings and limits, study-wide: Unshared clonotypes carried lower generation probabilities than those common to all four donors.

The chain recombines TRBV27 with TRBJ1-4, with 9 bases that match TRBD1. This clonotype was sampled from a woman in her 30s in good health. Source material: naive CD4+ T cells sorted from blood. Indicated subset: CD45RA+ positively selected. CDR3: CASSRIPGQGNEKLFF. The CDR3 region has the DNA TGTGCCAGCAGCCGAATACCGGGACAGGGTAATGAAAAACTGTTTTTT.